A selection of T cell receptor beta chains follows, all from one sample in a study of spatial heterogeneity in lung cancer. A single record per CDR3 protein comes from TCRdb applying MiXCR to the 5' RACE reads. Of more than 75,000 distinct CDR3 sequences listed, around 13% are singletons. The sample consisted of PBMCs, taken at surgery. Receptors were obtained from a male donor with early-stage non-small cell lung cancer. CDR3s include the opening cysteine and the closing phenylalanine or tryptophan. D genes are given only for firm matches. A clone size is listed for some rows: how often the clone was seen (once, few, many), or a class if it is expanded.

cdr3_length,d_call,j_call,v_call,clone_size,cdr3_nt,cdr3_aa
13,.,TRBJ1-5,TRBV5-1,few,TGCGCCAGCAGCTTGCAGGGAGATCAGCCCCAGCATTTT,CASSLQGDQPQHF
14,.,TRBJ2-3,TRBV7-9,.,TGTGCCAGCAGCTTAACCGGGACCACAGATACGCAGTATTTT,CASSLTGTTDTQYF
16,TRBD2,TRBJ2-3,TRBV4-2,.,TGTGCCAGCAGCCAAGAGGGTGGGAGGGTCGCAGATACGCAGTATTTT,CASSQEGGRVADTQYF
12,.,TRBJ2-7,TRBV10-3,once,TGTGCCATCATGGGTTTATCCTACGAGCAGTACTTC,CAIMGLSYEQYF
13,.,TRBJ2-1,TRBV12-3/TRBV12-4,.,TGTGCCAGCAGTTTTCTAGGGAACAATGAGCAGTTCTTC,CASSFLGNNEQFF
12,.,TRBJ2-1,TRBV5-1,medium-sized,TGCGCCAGCAGCTCATTATACAATGAGCAGTTCTTC,CASSSLYNEQFF
19,TRBD1,TRBJ1-2,TRBV28,many,TGTGCCAGCAGTTTCCAACCAACGAGGACAGGGGAGGTTGACTATGGCTACACCTTC,CASSFQPTRTGEVDYGYTF
19,TRBD2,TRBJ2-3,TRBV24-1,.,TGTGCCACCAGTGATTGGCAACTAGCGGGAGGGCCGGGTGCAGATACGCAGTATTTT,CATSDWQLAGGPGADTQYF
13,.,TRBJ2-3,TRBV29-1,few,TGCAGCGCCGCCAAGGGGGGCACAGATACGCAGTATTTT,CSAAKGGTDTQYF
15,.,TRBJ1-5,TRBV20-1,few,TGCAGTGCTAGAGAAACCAGGACCCTCAATCAGCCCCAGCATTTT,CSARETRTLNQPQHF
14,.,TRBJ2-2,TRBV5-1,.,TGCGCCAGCAGCTTAGCGGGGAACACCGGGGAGCTGTTTTTT,CASSLAGNTGELFF
16,TRBD2,TRBJ2-3,TRBV5-1,few,TGCGCCAGCAGCCTCCTGACTAGCGGGGGGGCCGATACGCAGTATTTT,CASSLLTSGGADTQYF
15,TRBD2,TRBJ2-7,TRBV5-5,.,TGTGCCAGCAGCTTGGGGCTAGCGGAGGGCTACGAGCAGTACTTC,CASSLGLAEGYEQYF
14,.,TRBJ2-6,TRBV7-9,.,TGTGCCAGCAGCGCCGACTCTGGGGCCAACGTCCTGACTTTC,CASSADSGANVLTF
16,TRBD2,TRBJ2-2,TRBV5-5,few,TGTGCCAGCAGCCCAACGACTAGCGGGGTTCCCGGGGAGCTGTTTTTT,CASSPTTSGVPGELFF
13,.,TRBJ2-7,TRBV11-2,.,TGTGCCAGCAGTTGGACAGAAGAGGACGAGCAGTACTTC,CASSWTEEDEQYF
15,.,TRBJ2-7,TRBV25-1,.,TGTGCCAGCAGTCCCTCGGCAGGGCTTAACTACGAGCAGTACTTC,CASSPSAGLNYEQYF
12,.,TRBJ1-3,TRBV29-1,many,TGCAGCGTACGGCTTTCTGGAAACACCATATATTTT,CSVRLSGNTIYF
13,.,TRBJ2-7,TRBV5-1,.,TGCGCCAGCAGCTTGGATACTAGCTACGAGCAGTACTTC,CASSLDTSYEQYF
19,.,TRBJ1-1,TRBV9,many,TGTGCCAGCAGCGCCAGGGAGCCTCGTACCCACGACATGGACACTGAAGCTTTCTTT,CASSAREPRTHDMDTEAFF
14,.,TRBJ1-4,TRBV6-5,.,TGTGCCAGCAGAGGACCGACGAGGGCAGAAAAACTGTTTTTT,CASRGPTRAEKLFF
14,.,TRBJ1-6,TRBV28,.,TGTGCCAGTAAAGGGGGGGGCGCGTATTCACCCCTCCACTTT,CASKGGGAYSPLHF
15,.,TRBJ2-5,TRBV12-5,.,TGTGCTAGTGGTTTACCAGAGAGGTACCAAGAGACCCAGTACTTC,CASGLPERYQETQYF
17,TRBD1,TRBJ1-4,TRBV5-1,few,TGCGCCAGCAGCGCCGGACAGGGGGGCACGAGAGACGAAAAACTGTTTTTT,CASSAGQGGTRDEKLFF
15,.,TRBJ1-1,TRBV20-1,.,TGCAGTGCTAGAAGACCGGGACGAAGCAACACTGAAGCTTTCTTT,CSARRPGRSNTEAFF
15,.,TRBJ2-3,TRBV29-1,.,TGCAGCGTCCCCCCCCGAGGGTTCAGCACAGATACGCAGTATTTT,CSVPPRGFSTDTQYF
13,.,TRBJ2-7,TRBV29-1,few,TGCAGCGGTGTGCCACAGTCGTCTGAGGAGCAGTACTTC,CSGVPQSSEEQYF
14,.,TRBJ1-5,TRBV12-3/TRBV12-4,few,TGTGCCAGCAGTCGGCCGGGGGGGAATCAGCCCCAGCATTTT,CASSRPGGNQPQHF
16,TRBD1,TRBJ1-1,TRBV11-2,many,TGTGCCAGCAGCCTGTCCCGGGACAGGGGCCACACTGAAGCTTTCTTT,CASSLSRDRGHTEAFF
15,.,TRBJ2-1,TRBV11-1,.,TGTGCCGGCGCAGCGTCGTCACCCCCCTACAATGAGCAGTTCTTC,CAGAASSPPYNEQFF
14,TRBD1,TRBJ2-7,TRBV18,.,TGTGCCAGCTCCCCTACAGGGGAAGACTACGAGCAGTACTTC,CASSPTGEDYEQYF
15,TRBD1,TRBJ2-7,TRBV15,.,TGTGCCACCAGCAGTCCTGGGACAGGGCACTACGAGCAGTACTTC,CATSSPGTGHYEQYF
15,TRBD1,TRBJ1-5,TRBV27,few,TGTGCCAGCAGTTTATTGGGACAGGGCGGGCAGCCCCAGCATTTT,CASSLLGQGGQPQHF
17,TRBD1,TRBJ1-1,TRBV29-1,few,TGCAGCGTTGAACCCACTCGGGACAGGCGGGGTGAGACTGAAGCTTTCTTT,CSVEPTRDRRGETEAFF
12,.,TRBJ1-2,TRBV12-3/TRBV12-4,.,TGTGCCAGCAGTTTAAAGGCAGGAAGCTACACCTTC,CASSLKAGSYTF
15,.,TRBJ2-1,TRBV20-1,few,TGCAGTGCTAGAGGCCAGACTTACTCCTACAATGAGCAGTTCTTC,CSARGQTYSYNEQFF
15,.,TRBJ2-2,TRBV3-1,.,TGTGCCAGCAGCCCGTATGGTTCGAACACCGGGGAGCTGTTTTTT,CASSPYGSNTGELFF
14,.,TRBJ1-4,TRBV5-1,few,TGCGCCAGCAGCTTGCGAGGGACTAATGAAAAACTGTTTTTT,CASSLRGTNEKLFF
14,.,TRBJ2-5,TRBV20-1,.,TGCAGTGCTACCCCCCGAGAGTTTAAAGAGACCCAGTACTTC,CSATPREFKETQYF
12,.,TRBJ2-5,TRBV20-1,.,TGCAGTGCTAGAGGGGGGGTGGAGACCCAGTACTTC,CSARGGVETQYF
14,.,TRBJ1-1,TRBV7-9,many,TGTGCCAGCAGCTTCTCGGGGCCCTTCACTGAAGCTTTCTTT,CASSFSGPFTEAFF
15,TRBD2,TRBJ2-7,TRBV5-5,many,TGTGCCAGCAGTGAAGGGACTAGCGGTTTCTACGAGCAGTACTTC,CASSEGTSGFYEQYF
16,.,TRBJ2-7,TRBV11-2,many,TGTGCCAGCAGCTTAGATGGCGGCCTAGCTGGCTACGAGCAGTACTTC,CASSLDGGLAGYEQYF
14,.,TRBJ2-2,TRBV12-3/TRBV12-4,.,TGTGCCAGCAGTTTTCTAGGGGGGCCCGGGGAGCTGTTTTTT,CASSFLGGPGELFF
14,TRBD1,TRBJ2-1,TRBV27,.,TGTGCCAGCAGGGGACAGGGGGTCTACAATGAGCAGTTCTTC,CASRGQGVYNEQFF
16,.,TRBJ2-1,TRBV6-2/TRBV6-3,many,TGTGCCAGCAGGGAGGGGGGGATCAGCTCCTACAATGAGCAGTTCTTC,CASREGGISSYNEQFF